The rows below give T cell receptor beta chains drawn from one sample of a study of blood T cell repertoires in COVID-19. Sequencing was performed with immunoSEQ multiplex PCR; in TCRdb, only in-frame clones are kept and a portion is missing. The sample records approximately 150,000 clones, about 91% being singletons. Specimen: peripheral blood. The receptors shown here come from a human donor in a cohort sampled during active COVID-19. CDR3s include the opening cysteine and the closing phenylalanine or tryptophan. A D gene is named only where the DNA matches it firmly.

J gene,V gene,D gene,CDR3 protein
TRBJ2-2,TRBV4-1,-,CASSLGGQVNTGELFF
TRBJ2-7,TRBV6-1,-,CASSEEQLYEQYF
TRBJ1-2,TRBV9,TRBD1,CASNRGQGSYGYTF
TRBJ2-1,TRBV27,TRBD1,CASSLHAPGQGIDEQFF
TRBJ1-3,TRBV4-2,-,CASSQVKWEAPYSGNTIYF
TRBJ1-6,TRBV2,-,CASSEQGLNNSPLHF
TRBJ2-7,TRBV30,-,CAGDRGGLEQYF
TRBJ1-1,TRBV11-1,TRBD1,CASSLNEGALTEAFF
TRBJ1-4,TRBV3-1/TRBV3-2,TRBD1,CASSQLQGTAEKLFF
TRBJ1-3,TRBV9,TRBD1,CASSAPPDRAGNTIYF
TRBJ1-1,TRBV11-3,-,CASSVSGAGTEAFF
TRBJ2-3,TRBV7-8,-,CASSLAWSYTDTQYF
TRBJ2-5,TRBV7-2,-,CASTHDRSQETQYF
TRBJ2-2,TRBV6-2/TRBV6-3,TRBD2,CASSYSPGTSGPGELFF
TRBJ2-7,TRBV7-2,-,CASSLQSAGGYEQYF
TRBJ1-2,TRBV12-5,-,CASGLVTPQGNYGYTF
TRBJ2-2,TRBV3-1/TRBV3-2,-,CASSSGLGELFF
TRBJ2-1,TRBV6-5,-,CASSQAGGPNEQFF
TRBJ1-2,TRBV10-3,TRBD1,CAIRSDRDLNGYTF
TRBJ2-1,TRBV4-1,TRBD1,CASSRTGIIGNEQFF
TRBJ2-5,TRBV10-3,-,CAISDSPDMIIQETQYF
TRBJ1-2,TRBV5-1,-,CASSRSTGPLYGYTF
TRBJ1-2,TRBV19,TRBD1,CASSMADREYGYTF
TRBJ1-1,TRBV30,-,CACETGTRFLWTEAFF
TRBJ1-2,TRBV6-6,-,CASTGRLGGYTF
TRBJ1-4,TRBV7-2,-,CASSFRESEKLFF
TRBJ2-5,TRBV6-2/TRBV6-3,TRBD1,CASSYGRTGGETQYF
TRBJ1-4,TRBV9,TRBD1,CASSLRDREPRANEKLFF
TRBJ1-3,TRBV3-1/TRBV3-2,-,CASSQTLQFLGVEENTIYF
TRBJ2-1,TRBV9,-,CASSPAPLLGLGNEQFF
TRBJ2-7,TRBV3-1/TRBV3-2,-,CASSPRSGVKGLNF
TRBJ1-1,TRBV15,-,CATSPQGRAEAFF
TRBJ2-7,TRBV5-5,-,CASSLGGTLPYEQYF
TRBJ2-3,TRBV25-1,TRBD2,CASSARASGYTDTQYF
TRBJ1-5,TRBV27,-,CASKSRVEDPQHF
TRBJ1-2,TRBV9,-,CASSPEQGGGYGYTF
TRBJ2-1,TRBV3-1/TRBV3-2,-,CASSQDWPNEQFF
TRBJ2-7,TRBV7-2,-,CASSLGLLPYEQYF
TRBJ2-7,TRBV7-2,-,CASSLSQGPYEQYF
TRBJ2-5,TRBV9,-,CASSKGGSMETQYF
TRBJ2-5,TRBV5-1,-,CASRSGGSETQYF
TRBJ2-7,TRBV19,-,CASSISGHSYEQYF
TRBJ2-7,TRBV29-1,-,CSVGPRGMAYEQYF
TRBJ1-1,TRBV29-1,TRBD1,CSVVRDRDTEAFF
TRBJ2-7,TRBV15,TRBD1,CATSRDQGDPYEQYF
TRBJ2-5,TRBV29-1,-,CSVYRADPRETQYF
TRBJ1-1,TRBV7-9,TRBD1,CASSLGGQPNTEAFF
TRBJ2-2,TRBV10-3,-,CAIRGAGELFF
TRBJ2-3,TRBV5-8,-,CASSSGQFRDTQYF
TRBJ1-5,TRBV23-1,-,CASSQSHLRLAGGNQPQHF
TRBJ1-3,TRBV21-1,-,CASSKETEDGGNTIYF
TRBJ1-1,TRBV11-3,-,CASSGKYTEAFF
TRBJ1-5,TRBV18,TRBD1,CASSAGRRGQGSNQPQHF
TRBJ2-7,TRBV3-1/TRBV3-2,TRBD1,CASSQKWDSLIEQYF
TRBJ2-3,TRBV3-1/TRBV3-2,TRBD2,CASSQALLAGGPTDTQYF
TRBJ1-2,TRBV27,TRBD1,CASSLLGTGKGYTF
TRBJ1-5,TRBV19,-,CASSKGLLRGNQPQHF
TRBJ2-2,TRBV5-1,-,CASSPRWDTGELFF
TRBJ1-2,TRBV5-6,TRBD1,CASRVWTGLAPYGYTF